This T cell receptor (beta chain) was profiled in a study of blood T cell repertoires in COVID-19. About the research overall: COVID-19 samples, acute and convalescent, were from the United States, Italy and Spain. PBMCs, B-cell-depleted T cells, or T cells were the source of the cDNA or gDNA that made up the material.

Trimming removed 0 bases at V and 4 bases at J, with 7 bases between. CDR1 and CDR2 (germline): SEHNR, FQNEAQ (reference sequence). The CDR3 is 14 amino acids. Original methodology: Amplification of reference gene primers provided the estimated nucleated cell counts. Sequencing used immunoSEQ multiplex PCR; TCRdb keeps in-frame clones, though not all of them. V and J calls and clone size are those listed in that table; D and trimming were worked out from the DNA. The table includes around 65,000 clones, more than 75% detected once. With regard to this clone: This sample includes further DNA sequences coding for the same CDR3.

V and J are TRBV7-9 and TRBJ1-5, with D uncertain. The sequence was obtained from a human donor in a cohort sampled during active COVID-19. The sequencing sample was made of peripheral blood. The CDR3 DNA is TGTGCCAGCAGCTTAGCTTCGGGGAATCAGCCCCAGCATTTT. It translates to CASSLASGNQPQHF.